A single sample gave rise to the 11 T cell receptor beta chains below, sequenced in a study of human T cells and chemical hapten exposure. Stated time point: patch test 3, about 24 weeks after DPC sensitization. Treatment meaning: therapeutic diphenylcyclopropenone sensitization with weekly scalp DPC. TCRdb re-called the RACE reads through MiXCR, storing one row per CDR3 protein. The sample shows approximately 80,000 distinct CDR3 sequences, over 10% of them seen only once. Source: whole blood, taken in connection with sensitization to the hapten diphenylcyclopropenone (DPC). The receptors originated from a woman between 50 and 59 years old with alopecia areata. Some clones in this sample may be carry-over from other donors' samples.

The rearrangement links TRBV7-9 to TRBJ2-3; 11 nucleotides align to TRBD2. With V trimmed by 4 bases and J by 3 bases, 3 bases remained unmatched. This CDR3 spans 15 amino acids. Germline V gene data show CDR1 as SEHNR and CDR2 as FQNEAQ (reference sequence). The CDR3 protein is CASSSGLAETDTQYF. The CDR3 nucleotides read TGTGCCAGCAGCTCGGGACTAGCGGAGACAGATACGCAGTATTTT.

Many counts were recorded for this clonotype. This chain uses TRBV28 with TRBJ2-7; D may be TRBD1 (5 bases). Germline V gene sequence: CDR1 MDHEN, CDR2 SYDVKM. V shed 6 bases and J shed 2 bases, with 11 bases lying between them. The CDR3 covers 13 residues. The CDR3 here is CASRAGIPYEQYF. The CDR3, as DNA: TGTGCCAGCAGAGCAGGGATCCCCTACGAGCAGTACTTC. Supplemented by reference TRBV28 and TRBJ2-7, the full variable domain reads DVKVTQSSRYLVKRTGEKVFLECVQDMDHENMFWYRQDPGLGLRLIYFSYDVKMKEKGDIPEGYSVSREKKERFSLILESASTNQTSMYLCASRAGIPYEQYFGPGTRLTVT.

The CDR3 nucleotides are TGCGCCAGCAGCCCCTCCGGGACCCCAGGAGGATATGGCTACACCTTC. It codes for CASSPSGTPGGYGYTF. V and J are TRBV5-1 and TRBJ1-2; a possible D gene is TRBD1 (5 bases). V lost 4 bases and J 5 bases, leaving 21 bases between the germline ends. The CDR3 spans 16 residues. Germline assignment: CDR1 SGHRS and CDR2 YFSETQ.

J is TRBJ2-3 and V is TRBV29-1; no definite D call. Per germline, CDR1 SQVTM and CDR2 ANQGSEA. CDR3 length: 13 amino acids. V lost 3 bases, J lost 3 bases, and 10 bases lay in between. The CDR3 loop is CSVDQAWTDTQYF. CDR3 DNA: TGCAGCGTTGATCAGGCTTGGACAGATACGCAGTATTTT.

A few counts support this clonotype. The chain uses TRBV27 and TRBJ1-1; TRBD1 matches at 12 bases. The CDR3 is 17 residues long. Trimming cost V 3 bases and J 0 bases; bases outside gene matches: 5. Germline V gives CDR1 MNHEY, CDR2 SMNVEV (reference sequence). The CDR3 DNA follows: TGTGCCAGCAGTTTTTTTGGGACAGGGGGCATGAACACTGAAGCTTTCTTT. It codes for CASSFFGTGGMNTEAFF.

This clonotype was observed at least ten times. V and J are TRBV7-9 and TRBJ2-7; TRBD1 aligns across 7 bases. With V trimmed by 2 bases and J by 0 bases, 4 bases remained unmatched. CDR1 and CDR2 from the germline V gene are SEHNR and FQNEAQ (reference sequence). This CDR3 is built from 15 residues. The CDR3 here is CASSLLGQDSYEQYF. The DNA for the CDR3 is TGTGCCAGCAGCTTACTTGGACAGGACTCCTACGAGCAGTACTTC.

The table lists this clonotype with many counts. V is TRBV19 and J is TRBJ1-5, with 7 bases lining up with TRBD1. The CDR3 sequence is 16 residues long. CDR1 is LNHDA and CDR2 is SQIVND in the germline V gene (reference sequence). V was clipped by 9 bases and J by 0 bases; unmatched bases: 11. The CDR3 nucleotides are TGTGCCAGCAGACAGGGATGGGCAAATAGCAATCAGCCCCAGCATTTT. This codes for CASRQGWANSNQPQHF.

V usage is TRBV20-1 and J usage is TRBJ2-3; D not resolved. The CDR3 runs to 12 residues. V was trimmed by 3 bases and J by 1 base, leaving 5 bases between them. Germline CDR1 is DFQATT and CDR2 is SNEGSKA (reference sequence). The CDR3 nucleotides are TGCAGTGCTAGCGGCGGCACAGATACGCAGTATTTT. It yields the protein CSASGGTDTQYF.

V usage is TRBV29-1 and J usage is TRBJ2-7, with 7 bases lining up with TRBD1. J was trimmed by 2 bases and V by 6 bases; bases with no gene match: 7. Germline values: CDR1 SQVTM, CDR2 ANQGSEA. The CDR3 runs to 13 residues. The CDR3 DNA reads TGCAGCGTCCTCAACAGGGGTACCTACGAGCAGTACTTC. It codes for CSVLNRGTYEQYF.

This chain joins TRBV20-1 and TRBJ2-1; 10 bases fit TRBD2. The CDR3 extends over 15 amino acids. Germline trimming cut 3 bases from V and 8 bases from J; bases unmatched to any gene: 10. CDR1 is DFQATT, CDR2 SNEGSKA, per germline (reference sequence). DNA of the CDR3: TGCAGTGCTAGGCCTCCTAGCGGGAGCTTCTATGAGCAGTTCTTC. Encoded protein: CSARPPSGSFYEQFF.

The chain employs TRBV3-1 and TRBJ1-1; the D gene is possibly TRBD1 (5 bases). Between the trimmed V and J ends, which lost 4 bases and 0 bases, there was a span of 12 bases. Germline values: CDR1 LGHDT, CDR2 YNNKEL (reference sequence). CDR3 length: 15 residues. The CDR3 here is CASSRYEGLNTEAFF. DNA of the CDR3: TGTGCCAGCAGCCGCTACGAGGGGCTGAACACTGAAGCTTTCTTT.